A single T cell receptor beta chain is shown here with its context. What it recognizes is unknown. The data were taken from a study of cytomegalovirus exposure and HLA in healthy donors. Study in general: Roughly 179 million T cells yielded roughly 120 million unique TCR beta sequences, as an earlier analysis found. Overall study findings and caveats: It was in a later analysis that TCR association rates were seen to vary by HLA locus, highest for DRB1 and lowest for HLA-C.

Trimming pared 4 bases from V and 4 bases from J, leaving 4 bases between. Per the germline V gene, CDR1 is LGHNT and CDR2 is FRNRAP. The CDR3 runs 11 residues. The PCR contained 60 Vbeta and 13 Jbeta primers. TCRdb keeps only in-frame clones here, not all; method: immunoSEQ multiplex PCR. The sample shows 110,000 to 150,000 clones, 70% to 85% of them seen only once. The clonotype originates from a man between 35 and 55 years old in good health and CMV-seropositive. This chain connects TRBV12-5 to TRBJ1-2; no firm D call. The material sequenced was PBMCs. CDR3 in amino acids: CASGSGYGYTF. Here the CDR3 DNA reads TGTGCTAGTGGTTCCGGCTATGGCTACACCTTC.